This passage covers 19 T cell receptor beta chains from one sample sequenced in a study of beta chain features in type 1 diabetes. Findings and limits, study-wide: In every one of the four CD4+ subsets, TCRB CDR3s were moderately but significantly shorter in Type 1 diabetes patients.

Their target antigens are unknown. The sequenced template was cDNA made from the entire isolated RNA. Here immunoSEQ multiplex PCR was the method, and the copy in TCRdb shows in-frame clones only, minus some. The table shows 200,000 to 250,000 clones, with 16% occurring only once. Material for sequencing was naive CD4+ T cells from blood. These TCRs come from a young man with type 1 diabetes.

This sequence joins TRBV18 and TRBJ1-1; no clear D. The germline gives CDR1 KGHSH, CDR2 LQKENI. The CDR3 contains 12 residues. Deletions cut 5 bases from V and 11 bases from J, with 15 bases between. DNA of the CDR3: TGTGCCAGCTCAACAAACCGGGCCGACGCTTTCTTT. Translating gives CASSTNRADAFF. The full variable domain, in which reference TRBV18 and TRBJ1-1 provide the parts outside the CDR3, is NAGVMQNPRHLVRRRGQEARLRCSPMKGHSHVYWYRQLPEEGLKFMVYLQKENIIDESGMPKERFSAEFPKEGPSILRIQQVVRGDSAAYFCASSTNRADAFFGQGTRLTVV.

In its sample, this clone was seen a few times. The CDR3 sequence is CSGGASTDTQYF. DNA of the CDR3: TGCAGCGGTGGGGCTAGCACAGATACGCAGTATTTT. The chain joins TRBV29-1 to TRBJ2-3; weak D call: TRBD1 (5 bases). There are 12 residues in the CDR3. V dropped 7 bases and J dropped 0 bases, with 8 bases sitting between them. Germline assignment: CDR1 SQVTM and CDR2 ANQGSEA.

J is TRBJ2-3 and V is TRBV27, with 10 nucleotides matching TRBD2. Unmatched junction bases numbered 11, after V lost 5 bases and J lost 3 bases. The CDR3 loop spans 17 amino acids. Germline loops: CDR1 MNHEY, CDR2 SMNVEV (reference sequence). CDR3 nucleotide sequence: TGTGCCAGCAGTCCTAGGTCTAGCGGGAGAGGAACAGATACGCAGTATTTT. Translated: CASSPRSSGRGTDTQYF.

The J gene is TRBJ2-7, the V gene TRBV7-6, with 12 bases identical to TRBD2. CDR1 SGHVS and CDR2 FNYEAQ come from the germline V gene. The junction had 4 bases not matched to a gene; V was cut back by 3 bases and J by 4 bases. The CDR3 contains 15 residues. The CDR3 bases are TGTGCCAGCAGCTTGGGACTAGCGGGCGGGTACGAGCAGTACTTC. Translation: CASSLGLAGGYEQYF. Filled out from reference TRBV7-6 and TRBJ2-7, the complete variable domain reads GAGVSQSPRYKVTKRGQDVALRCDPISGHVSLYWYRQALGQGPEFLTYFNYEAQQDKSGLPNDRFSAERPEGSISTLTIQRTEQRDSAMYRCASSLGLAGGYEQYFGPGTRLTVT.

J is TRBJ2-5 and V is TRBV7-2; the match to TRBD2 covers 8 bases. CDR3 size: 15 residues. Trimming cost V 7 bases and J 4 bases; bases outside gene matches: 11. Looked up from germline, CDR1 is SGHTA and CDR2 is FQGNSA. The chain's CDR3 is CASNLLGAGGETQYF. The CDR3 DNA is TGTGCCAGCAACCTACTCGGGGCGGGAGGAGAGACCCAGTACTTC.

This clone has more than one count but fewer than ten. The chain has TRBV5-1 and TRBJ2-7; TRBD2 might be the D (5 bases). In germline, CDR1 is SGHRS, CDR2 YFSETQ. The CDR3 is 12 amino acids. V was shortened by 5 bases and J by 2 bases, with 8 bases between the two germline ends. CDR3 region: CASREATYEQYF. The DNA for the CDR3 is TGCGCCAGCAGGGAGGCCACCTACGAGCAGTACTTC.

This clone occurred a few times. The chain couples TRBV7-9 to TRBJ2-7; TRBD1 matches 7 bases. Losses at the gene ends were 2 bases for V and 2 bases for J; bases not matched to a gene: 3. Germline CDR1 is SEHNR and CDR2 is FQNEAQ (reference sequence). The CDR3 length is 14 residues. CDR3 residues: CASSLLQGAYEQYF. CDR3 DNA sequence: TGTGCCAGCAGCTTATTGCAGGGGGCCTACGAGCAGTACTTC.

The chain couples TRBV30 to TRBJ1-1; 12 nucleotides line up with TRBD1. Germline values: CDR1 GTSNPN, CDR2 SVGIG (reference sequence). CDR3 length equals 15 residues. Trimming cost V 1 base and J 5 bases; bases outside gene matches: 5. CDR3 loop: CAWSARDRGQTEAFF. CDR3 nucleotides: TGTGCCTGGAGTGCCCGGGACAGGGGGCAAACTGAAGCTTTCTTT.

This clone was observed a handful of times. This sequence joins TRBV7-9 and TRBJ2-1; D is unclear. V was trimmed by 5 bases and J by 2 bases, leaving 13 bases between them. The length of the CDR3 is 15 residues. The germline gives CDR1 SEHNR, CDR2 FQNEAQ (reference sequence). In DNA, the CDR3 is TGTGCCAGCAGCCCCGCGGTTAGTGCCTACAATGAGCAGTTCTTC. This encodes CASSPAVSAYNEQFF.

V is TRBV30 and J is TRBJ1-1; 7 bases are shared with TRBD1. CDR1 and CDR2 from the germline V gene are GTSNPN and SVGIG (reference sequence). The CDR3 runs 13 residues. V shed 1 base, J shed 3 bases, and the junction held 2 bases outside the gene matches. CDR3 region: CAWSAQGYTEAFF. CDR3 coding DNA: TGTGCCTGGAGTGCACAGGGGTACACTGAAGCTTTCTTT.

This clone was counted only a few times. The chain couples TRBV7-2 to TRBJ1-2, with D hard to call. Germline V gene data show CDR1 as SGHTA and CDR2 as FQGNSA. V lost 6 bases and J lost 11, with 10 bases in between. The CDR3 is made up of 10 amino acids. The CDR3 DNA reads TGTGCCAGCAGGGTTAGGAGTTACACCTTC. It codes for CASRVRSYTF.

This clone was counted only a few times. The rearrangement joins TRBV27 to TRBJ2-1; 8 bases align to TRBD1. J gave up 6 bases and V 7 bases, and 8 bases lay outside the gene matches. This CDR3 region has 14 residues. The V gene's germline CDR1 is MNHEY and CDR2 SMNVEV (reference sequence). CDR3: CASTIDRGRNEQFF. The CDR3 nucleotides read TGTGCCAGCACCATAGACAGGGGCCGCAATGAGCAGTTCTTC.

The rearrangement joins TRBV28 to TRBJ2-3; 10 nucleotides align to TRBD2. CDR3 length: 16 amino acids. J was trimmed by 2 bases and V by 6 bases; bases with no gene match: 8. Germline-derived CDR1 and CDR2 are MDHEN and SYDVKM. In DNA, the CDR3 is TGTGCCAGCAGCCGACCAGCGGGAGGGGACACAGATACGCAGTATTTT. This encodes CASSRPAGGDTDTQYF.

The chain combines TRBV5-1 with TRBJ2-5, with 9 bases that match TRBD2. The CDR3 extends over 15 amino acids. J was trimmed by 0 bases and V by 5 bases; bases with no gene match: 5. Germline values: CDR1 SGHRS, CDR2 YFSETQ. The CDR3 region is CASSWAGGYQETQYF. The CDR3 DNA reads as TGCGCCAGCAGTTGGGCGGGAGGGTACCAAGAGACCCAGTACTTC.

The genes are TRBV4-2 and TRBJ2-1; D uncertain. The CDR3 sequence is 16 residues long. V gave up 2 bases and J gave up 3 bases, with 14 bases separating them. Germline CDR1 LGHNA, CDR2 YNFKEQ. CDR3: CASSQSPETYYNEQFF. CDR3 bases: TGTGCCAGCAGCCAAAGCCCGGAGACCTACTACAATGAGCAGTTCTTC.

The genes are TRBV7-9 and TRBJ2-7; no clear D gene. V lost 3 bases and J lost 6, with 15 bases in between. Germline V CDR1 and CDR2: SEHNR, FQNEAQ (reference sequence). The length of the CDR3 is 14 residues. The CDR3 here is CASSLMSQLGEQYF. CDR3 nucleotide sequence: TGTGCCAGCAGCTTGATGTCCCAGCTCGGCGAGCAGTACTTC.

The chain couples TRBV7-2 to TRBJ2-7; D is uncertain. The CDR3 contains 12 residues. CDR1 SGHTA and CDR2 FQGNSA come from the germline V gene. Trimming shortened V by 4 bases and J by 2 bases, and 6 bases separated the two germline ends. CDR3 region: CASSSQTYEQYF. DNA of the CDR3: TGTGCCAGCAGCTCCCAGACCTACGAGCAGTACTTC.

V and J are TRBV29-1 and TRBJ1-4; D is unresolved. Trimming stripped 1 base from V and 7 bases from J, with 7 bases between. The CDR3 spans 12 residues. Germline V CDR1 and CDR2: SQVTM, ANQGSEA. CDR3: CSVEGAAEKLFF. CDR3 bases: TGCAGCGTTGAAGGTGCAGCTGAAAAACTGTTTTTT.

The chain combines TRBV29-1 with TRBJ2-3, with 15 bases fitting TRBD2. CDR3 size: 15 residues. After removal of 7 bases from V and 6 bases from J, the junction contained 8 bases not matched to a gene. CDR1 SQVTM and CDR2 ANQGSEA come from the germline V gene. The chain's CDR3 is CSAGLAGGLEDTQYF. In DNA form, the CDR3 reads TGCAGCGCCGGACTAGCGGGAGGGTTGGAGGATACGCAGTATTTT.